Sequencing of this T cell receptor (beta chain) was carried out in a study of monozygotic twins with inflammatory bowel disease. The RNA usage for each TCR library was roughly 3.5 ug of total RNA. TCRdb re-called the 5' RACE reads and catalogs CDR3 proteins one per entry, DNA excluded. There are 150,000 to 200,000 distinct CDR3 sequences in the sample, with roughly 7% held by the top ten. Germline CDR1 is DFQATT and CDR2 is SNEGSKA (reference sequence). The CDR3 runs 13 residues. The TCR comes from a human donor with ulcerative colitis or Crohn's disease, or a healthy co-twin of an affected twin (not recorded which). The chain recombines TRBV20-1 with TRBJ1-1. Sequencing was carried out using blood. CDR3 protein: CSARGGFNTEAFF.